Listed below are T cell receptor beta chains from one sample, sequenced in a study of T cell responses to AZD1222 COVID-19 vaccine. Generated by immunoSEQ multiplex PCR, the TCRdb table keeps only in-frame clones and is missing some. This sample has 85,000 to 100,000 clones, with over 75% found just once. Here the sequenced sample was peripheral blood, taken on day 0 of AZD1222 vaccination. These receptors came from an adult in good health. Both conserved end residues are part of each CDR3. Each record gives: D gene, V gene, clone size, J gene, CDR3 DNA, CDR3 protein. The D gene is left open where the match is weak. Clone size appears in some rows only: once, few, many, or a class for an expanded clone.

d_call: -; v_call: TRBV5-1; clone_size: -; j_call: TRBJ1-4; cdr3_nt: TGCGCCAGCAGCCCCTGGCCTTCTCTAGAGGATGAAAAACTGTTTTTT; cdr3_aa: CASSPWPSLEDEKLFF
d_call: TRBD1; v_call: TRBV9; clone_size: -; j_call: TRBJ2-5; cdr3_nt: TGTGCCAGCAGCGTAGACCCGGGACAGGGGGAGACCCAGTACTTC; cdr3_aa: CASSVDPGQGETQYF
d_call: -; v_call: TRBV3-1/TRBV3-2; clone_size: -; j_call: TRBJ1-4; cdr3_nt: TGTGCCAGCAGCCAAAACTCTCTGGGGGGAGGCGAAAAACTGTTTTTT; cdr3_aa: CASSQNSLGGGEKLFF
d_call: TRBD1; v_call: TRBV5-4; clone_size: -; j_call: TRBJ1-2; cdr3_nt: TGTGCCAGCAGCCCCCAGGGACAGCGATATGGCTACACCTTC; cdr3_aa: CASSPQGQRYGYTF
d_call: -; v_call: TRBV7-9; clone_size: -; j_call: TRBJ1-1; cdr3_nt: TGTGCCAGCAGCCAGGGACCCGGGAACACTGAAGCTTTCTTT; cdr3_aa: CASSQGPGNTEAFF
d_call: -; v_call: TRBV21-1; clone_size: -; j_call: TRBJ2-1; cdr3_nt: TGTGCCAGCAGGAAGCCGGGACCTTACAATGAGCAGTTCTTC; cdr3_aa: CASRKPGPYNEQFF
d_call: -; v_call: TRBV28; clone_size: -; j_call: TRBJ1-1; cdr3_nt: TGTGCCAGCGGGGTTACAGGGAACACTGAAGCTTTCTTT; cdr3_aa: CASGVTGNTEAFF
d_call: TRBD1; v_call: TRBV19; clone_size: -; j_call: TRBJ1-1; cdr3_nt: TGTGCCAGTTCCCGACAGGGAGGCACTGAAGCTTTCTTT; cdr3_aa: CASSRQGGTEAFF
d_call: -; v_call: TRBV5-1; clone_size: -; j_call: TRBJ1-2; cdr3_nt: TGCGCCAGCAGCCCCGATGGGGATTATGGCTACACCTTC; cdr3_aa: CASSPDGDYGYTF
d_call: -; v_call: TRBV7-2; clone_size: -; j_call: TRBJ2-7; cdr3_nt: TGTGCCAGCAGCTTAGAATCATCATACGAGCAGTACTTC; cdr3_aa: CASSLESSYEQYF
d_call: -; v_call: TRBV12-5; clone_size: -; j_call: TRBJ2-2; cdr3_nt: TGTGCTAGTACTTTACGGAAGAACACCGGGGAGCTGTTTTTT; cdr3_aa: CASTLRKNTGELFF
d_call: -; v_call: TRBV19; clone_size: -; j_call: TRBJ1-1; cdr3_nt: TGTGCCAGTAGCGTAGGGGCAGGGAACACTGAAGCTTTCTTT; cdr3_aa: CASSVGAGNTEAFF
d_call: -; v_call: TRBV29-1; clone_size: once; j_call: TRBJ2-5; cdr3_nt: TGCAGCGCTTGGGACACCCGCTTTAGGGAGACCCAGTACTTC; cdr3_aa: CSAWDTRFRETQYF